This T cell receptor beta chain was sequenced during a study of CD8 T cells in ankylosing spondylitis. A remark on this clonotype: A read error may produce the germline difference seen at one junction end.

A single record per CDR3 protein comes from TCRdb applying MiXCR to the 5' RACE reads. The sample has 180,000 or so distinct CDR3 sequences; around a tenth are singletons. Germline V lookup: CDR1 MNHEY, CDR2 SVGAGI. There are 15 residues in the CDR3. This clonotype was sampled from a male donor with ankylosing spondylitis or in good health (not recorded which). Sequences were obtained from blood, either unsorted or a sorted T cell fraction (not recorded which). The chain combines TRBV6-5 with TRBJ2-2; D unclear. CDR3 DNA sequence: TGTGTCAGCAGTTACGTAGGAACGAACACCGGGGAGCTGTTTTTT. Protein product: CVSSYVGTNTGELFF.